This is a list of T cell receptor beta chains from one sample in a study of metastatic and nonmetastatic thyroid tumors. MiXCR reprocessed the PCR reads for TCRdb. The data contain tens of thousands of clones, roughly 27% of them singletons. The specimen sequenced was tumor tissue. These receptors originate from a male donor with papillary thyroid cancer or a benign thyroid nodule (not recorded which). Some clones in this sample may be carry-over from other donors' samples. Each CDR3 is given with its conserved first and last residue.

J: TRBJ2-7
V: TRBV18
CDR3: CASSLEFSGTGYEQYF

J: TRBJ1-4
V: TRBV11-2
CDR3: CASSQTGAGGKLFF

J: TRBJ1-2
V: TRBV6-1
CDR3: CASSAYRTGMSYTF

J: TRBJ2-3
V: TRBV4-1
CDR3: CASSNRRDPGLTDTQYF

J: TRBJ2-1
V: TRBV20-1
CDR3: CSARAGLADEQFF

J: TRBJ2-2
V: TRBV11-2
CDR3: CASSGTSGASGPGELFF

J: TRBJ2-1
V: TRBV11-2
CDR3: CASSSPYSGGRLGEQFF

J: TRBJ2-2
V: TRBV3-1
CDR3: CASSPSGRDTGELFF

J: TRBJ2-1
V: TRBV5-1
CDR3: CASSSWGWNGQFF

J: TRBJ1-2
V: TRBV6-1
CDR3: CASSEYEVTNYGYTF

J: TRBJ2-1
V: TRBV4-2
CDR3: CASSQDEDGYNEQFF

J: TRBJ1-2
V: TRBV19
CDR3: CASSPQGANYGYTF